These 25 T cell receptor beta chains were all obtained from the same sample, sequenced in a study of CD8 T cells in Susac syndrome. Random hexamers were used to reverse transcribe an amount of roughly 0.45 to 1 ug RNA. TCRdb called the immunoSEQ multiplex PCR reads again in MiXCR, with one record for every CDR3 protein. Of 95,000 to 150,000 distinct CDR3 sequences listed, 90% to 95% were seen once; the top ten hold about 0.27%. The sequenced sample consisted of CD8+ T cells from PBMCs. Receptors were obtained from a human donor with Susac syndrome.

The DNA of the CDR3 is TGTGCCAGCAGTTCCTCCACGGTCCCAGATACGCAGTATTTT. Encoded protein: CASSSSTVPDTQYF. The genes are TRBV12-3 or TRBV12-4 and TRBJ2-3; D is undetermined. The CDR3 totals 14 residues. Trimming took 4 bases from V and 4 from J, leaving 12 bases between them.

DNA of the CDR3: TGTGCCAGCAGCCTTGGGATCAGGGAGACCCAGTACTTC. Protein product: CASSLGIRETQYF. The chain joins TRBV6-2 or TRBV6-3 to TRBJ2-5; no clear D. The CDR3 is 13 amino acids. V was shortened by 6 bases and J by 5 bases, with 13 bases between the two germline ends. The germline CDR1 and CDR2 sequences are MNHEY and SVGEGT.

This chain links TRBV3-1 with TRBJ2-1; 7 positions match TRBD2. V was pared by 3 bases and J by 9 bases, with 5 bases of the junction left unmatched. The germline CDR1 and CDR2 sequences are LGHDT and YNNKEL (reference sequence). The CDR3 spans 13 residues. In nucleotides, the CDR3 is TGTGCCAGCAGCCATCGCGGGGGAAGTGAGCAGTTCTTC. Protein product: CASSHRGGSEQFF.

This clonotype was observed once. The genes are TRBV21-1 and TRBJ2-7; TRBD1 is taken as the D call from the table, unchecked against the DNA. TRBV21-1 is tagged as a pseudogene. CDR3 length equals 16 residues. CDR3 amino acids: CASSKEPRGGSYEQYF. The CDR3 DNA is TGTGCCAGCAGCAAAGAACCCAGGGGGGGATCCTACGAGCAGTACTTC.

The V gene is TRBV7-8, the J gene TRBJ2-3, with a tentative D call TRBD1 (5 bases). CDR3 length: 15 residues. Germline CDR1 and CDR2: SGHVS and FQNEAQ. Trimming cost V 1 base and J 2 bases, with 10 bases left between them. CDR3 sequence reads: CASSLDQGVTDTQYF. DNA of the CDR3: TGTGCCAGCAGCTTAGATCAGGGTGTCACAGATACGCAGTATTTT.

This sequence joins TRBV5-6 and TRBJ2-1; possible D gene TRBD1, 5 bases. Germline loops: CDR1 SGHDT, CDR2 YYEEEE. CDR3 size: 15 residues. Deletions cut 0 bases from V and 0 bases from J, with 7 bases between. This CDR3 reads CASSLGGGSYNEQFF. The DNA for the CDR3 is TGTGCCAGCAGCTTGGGGGGCGGCTCCTACAATGAGCAGTTCTTC.

The J gene is TRBJ2-7, the V gene TRBV30; D may match TRBD1 or TRBD2 (5 bases each). V was pared by 0 bases and J by 4 bases, with 13 bases between. This CDR3 has 14 amino acids. Germline CDR1 and CDR2: GTSNPN and SVGIG (reference sequence). The CDR3 region is CAWSVLGAQYEQYF. CDR3 DNA sequence: TGTGCCTGGAGTGTACTCGGGGCCCAGTACGAGCAGTACTTC.

This chain uses TRBV20-1 with TRBJ2-7; 10 bases match TRBD2. This CDR3 contains 17 residues. V lost 1 base, J lost 4 bases, and 13 bases stayed unmatched. From germline, CDR1 is DFQATT and CDR2 SNEGSKA (reference sequence). The CDR3 spells CSARGRGQRGGLYEQYF. The CDR3 DNA reads as TGCAGTGCTAGAGGCCGTGGTCAGCGGGGGGGCCTATACGAGCAGTACTTC.

The rearrangement joins TRBV15 to TRBJ1-1; D is possibly TRBD1 (6 bases). In germline, CDR1 is LNHNV, CDR2 YYDKDF (reference sequence). Trimming took 0 bases from V and 4 from J, leaving 9 bases between them. This CDR3 has 14 residues. The CDR3 DNA sequence: TGTGCCACCAGCAGAGATAGACAGGCCACTGAAGCTTTCTTT. Translating it yields CATSRDRQATEAFF.

The J gene is TRBJ1-2, the V gene TRBV19; 8 nucleotides line up with TRBD1. Germline trimming cut 7 bases from V and 0 bases from J; bases unmatched to any gene: 7. The CDR3 consists of 15 residues. CDR1 and CDR2 (germline): LNHDA, SQIVND (reference sequence). The DNA of the CDR3 is TGTGCCAGTACTCCGGGACAGGTAGCTAACTATGGCTACACCTTC. Amino acid sequence: CASTPGQVANYGYTF. Full variable domain (remainder filled in from reference TRBV19 and TRBJ1-2): DGGITQSPKYLFRKEGQNVTLSCEQNLNHDAMYWYRQDPGQGLRLIYYSQIVNDFQKGDIAEGYSVSREKKESFPLTVTSAQKNPTAFYLCASTPGQVANYGYTFGSGTRLTVV.

The DNA for the CDR3 is TGCGCCAGCAGCCGAGGTCCCGGGGCCAACGTCCTGACTTTC. Encoded protein: CASSRGPGANVLTF. This chain joins TRBV4-1 and TRBJ2-6; D gene uncertain. Germline loops: CDR1 MGHRA, CDR2 YSYEKL. The CDR3 has 14 amino acids. Between the trimmed V and J ends, which lost 4 bases and 4 bases, there was a span of 8 bases.

The chain uses TRBV7-7 and TRBJ2-1, with 14 bases aligning to TRBD2. The germline V gene encodes CDR1 SSHAT and CDR2 FNYEAQ (reference sequence). The V gene end was trimmed by 5 bases and the J gene end by 8 bases; junction bases not matched to a gene: 5. This CDR3 region has 15 residues. CDR3 nucleotides: TGTGCCAGCAGCCAGACTAGCGGGGGGGCAGATGAGCAGTTCTTC. Residues: CASSQTSGGADEQFF.

The V and J genes are TRBV9 and TRBJ2-1, with D perhaps matching TRBD2 (5 bases). Per germline, CDR1 SGDLS and CDR2 YYNGEE. The CDR3 has 14 residues. The V gene lost 0 bases and the J gene lost 4 bases, with 8 bases spanning the gap. The CDR3 here is CASSVVGEYNEQFF. The CDR3 DNA reads TGTGCCAGCAGCGTAGTCGGGGAGTACAATGAGCAGTTCTTC. Together with reference TRBV9 and TRBJ2-1, the CDR3 gives the full variable domain: DSGVTQTPKHLITATGQRVTLRCSPRSGDLSVYWYQQSLDQGLQFLIQYYNGEERAKGNILERFSAQQFPDLHSELNLSSLELGDSALYFCASSVVGEYNEQFFGPGTRLTVL.

The V call is TRBV4-1, the J call TRBJ2-1; weak D call: TRBD1 (6 bases). Germline-derived CDR1 and CDR2 are MGHRA and YSYEKL. Trimming removed 1 base at V and 15 bases at J, with 16 bases between. The CDR3 length is 13 residues. Written as DNA, the CDR3 is TGCGCCAGCAGCCAAGCGGACAGATCGAATCGGTTCTTC. The encoded protein is CASSQADRSNRFF.

The chain uses TRBV29-1 and TRBJ2-1; maybe TRBD2 (6 bases). V lost 8 bases to trimming and J lost 6 bases, with 14 bases between them. CDR1 SQVTM and CDR2 ANQGSEA come from the germline V gene. CDR3 length: 12 residues. The CDR3 loop reads CSTRDLGNEQFF. The CDR3 nucleotides read TGCAGCACACGGGACTTAGGCAATGAGCAGTTCTTC.

V is TRBV19 and J is TRBJ1-2; D not resolved. The V gene lost 1 base and the J gene lost 5 bases, with 17 bases spanning the gap. From germline, CDR1 is LNHDA and CDR2 SQIVND (reference sequence). The CDR3 is 16 amino acids. The CDR3 spells CASSIVHAARRYGYTF. The CDR3 DNA reads TGTGCCAGTAGTATAGTTCATGCGGCCCGGAGGTATGGCTACACCTTC.

The J gene is TRBJ2-2, the V gene TRBV19; D unresolved. With 5 bases removed from V and 5 bases from J, the gap between germline ends came to 15 bases. The length of the CDR3 is 15 residues. Germline values: CDR1 LNHDA, CDR2 SQIVND (reference sequence). CDR3: CASSLPREGTGELFF. CDR3 coding DNA: TGTGCCAGTAGTCTACCCCGTGAAGGGACCGGGGAGCTGTTTTTT.

This chain uses TRBV29-1 with TRBJ2-7, with D unclear. CDR3 length equals 15 residues. Germline CDR1 reads SQVTM; CDR2 reads ANQGSEA. Trimming removed 3 bases from V and 1 base from J, with 16 bases in between. CDR3 bases: TGCAGCGTTGATGGTCAAGGAAGGAATTCCTACGAGCAGTACTTC. It encodes CSVDGQGRNSYEQYF.

The chain joins TRBV6-2 or TRBV6-3 to TRBJ2-1; D is possibly TRBD1 (6 bases). Germline V gene data show CDR1 as MNHEY and CDR2 as SVGEGT. The germline V and J ends were trimmed by 2 bases and 5 bases, with 7 bases remaining between them. This CDR3 comprises 13 residues. CDR3 amino acids: CASSYRDNNEQFF. In DNA, the CDR3 is TGTGCCAGCAGTTACCGGGACAACAATGAGCAGTTCTTC.

V gene TRBV19 combines with J gene TRBJ2-7, with D perhaps matching TRBD1 (6 bases). CDR1 and CDR2 from the germline V gene are LNHDA and SQIVND (reference sequence). There are 11 residues in the CDR3. Written as DNA, the CDR3 is TGTGCTACGGGACATAGGCACGAGCAGTACTTC. The encoded protein is CATGHRHEQYF. Full variable domain (remainder filled in from reference TRBV19 and TRBJ2-7): DGGITQSPKYLFRKEGQNVTLSCEQNLNHDAMYWYRQDPGQGLRLIYYSQIVNDFQKGDIAEGYSVSREKKESFPLTVTSAQKNPTAFYLCATGHRHEQYFGPGTRLTVT.

The J gene is TRBJ2-7, the V gene TRBV27; possibly TRBD2 for D (7 bases). Trimming left V 6 bases short and J 1 base short, with 16 bases between. Germline V gives CDR1 MNHEY, CDR2 SMNVEV (reference sequence). CDR3 length: 15 residues. The CDR3 DNA reads TGTGCCAGCAGCCTCCGGAGGGGGGGTTCCTACGAGCAGTACTTC. This translates into CASSLRRGGSYEQYF.

The J gene is TRBJ1-1, the V gene TRBV29-1; unclear D gene. Germline V gene sequence: CDR1 SQVTM, CDR2 ANQGSEA. The CDR3 has 10 amino acids. V lost 7 bases and J lost 3, with 6 bases in between. CDR3 in amino acids: CSAADTEAFF. The CDR3 nucleotides read TGCAGCGCCGCGGACACTGAAGCTTTCTTT.

CDR3 sequence: CASSHEGSQPQHF. CDR3 coding DNA: TGTGCCAGCAGCCACGAGGGAAGCCAGCCCCAGCATTTT. The V gene is TRBV5-6, the J gene TRBJ1-5; D not resolved. CDR1 is SGHDT, CDR2 YYEEEE, per germline. There are 13 residues in the CDR3. Trimming removed 4 bases at V and 7 bases at J, with 12 bases between.

The chain couples TRBV7-9 to TRBJ2-3; 7 positions match TRBD1. Trimming took 3 bases from V and 3 from J; bases not matched to a gene: 3. CDR3 length: 14 amino acids. Germline CDR1 reads SEHNR; CDR2 reads FQNEAQ (reference sequence). The CDR3 DNA sequence: TGTGCCAGCAGCTTGGCGACAGGGACAGATACGCAGTATTTT. Protein product: CASSLATGTDTQYF.

This clonotype was found once. The chain links TRBV6-1 to TRBJ1-5; TRBD1 is a possible D gene (5 bases). From germline, CDR1 is MNHNS and CDR2 SASEGT. Trimming took off 5 bases at V and 2 bases at J, with 13 bases between the two ends. The CDR3 has 15 residues. CDR3 in amino acids: CASSPRDGGNQPQHF. The DNA for the CDR3 is TGTGCCAGCAGTCCCCGGGACGGAGGCAATCAGCCCCAGCATTTT.